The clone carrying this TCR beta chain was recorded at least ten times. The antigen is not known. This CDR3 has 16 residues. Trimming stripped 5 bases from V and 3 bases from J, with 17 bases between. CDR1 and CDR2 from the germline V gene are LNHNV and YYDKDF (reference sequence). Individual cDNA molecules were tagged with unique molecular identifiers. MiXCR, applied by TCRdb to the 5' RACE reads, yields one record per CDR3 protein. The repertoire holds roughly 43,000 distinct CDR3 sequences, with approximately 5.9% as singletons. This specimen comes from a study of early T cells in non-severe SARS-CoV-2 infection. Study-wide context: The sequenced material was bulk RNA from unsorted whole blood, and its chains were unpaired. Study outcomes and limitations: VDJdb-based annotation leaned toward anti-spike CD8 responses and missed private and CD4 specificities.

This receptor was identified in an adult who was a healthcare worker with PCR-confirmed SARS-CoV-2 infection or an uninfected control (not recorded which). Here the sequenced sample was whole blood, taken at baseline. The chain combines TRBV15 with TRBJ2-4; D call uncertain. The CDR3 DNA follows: TGTGCCACCAGCCTCCCACTCAAGTCCGGCAAAAACATTCAGTACTTC. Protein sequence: CATSLPLKSGKNIQYF. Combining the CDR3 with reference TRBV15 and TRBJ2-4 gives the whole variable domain DAMVIQNPRYQVTQFGKPVTLSCSQTLNHNVMYWYQQKSSQAPKLLFHYYDKDFNNEADTPDNFQSRRPNTSFCFLDIRSPGLGDTAMYLCATSLPLKSGKNIQYFGAGTRLSVL.